A single sample gave rise to the 15 T cell receptor beta chains below, sequenced in a study of Ad26.COV2.S vaccination and SARS-CoV-2 variants. Produced via immunoSEQ multiplex PCR; TCRdb's table is partial and in-frame only. This table has about 500,000 clones, roughly nine tenths appearing once. Treatment given: about 20 received Ad26.COV2.S at low or high dose, single or two shots; about 5 received placebo; per-sample allocation not given. Sampling occurred on day 63 after the first vaccine or placebo injection. The sample here was peripheral blood, taken in a trial of Ad26.COV2.S vaccine versus placebo. These receptors all stem from a person aged 18-60 years who received the Ad26.COV2.S COVID-19 vaccine or a placebo.

This chain uses TRBV7-6 with TRBJ2-1; no definite D call. The CDR3 has 15 residues. Between the trimmed V and J ends, which lost 2 bases and 5 bases, there was a span of 13 bases. Germline loops: CDR1 SGHVS, CDR2 FNYEAQ. The CDR3 DNA follows: TGTGCCAGCAGCTTATCTGGCCCGTATAACAATGAGCAGTTCTTC. Its translation is CASSLSGPYNNEQFF.

The chain is built from TRBV12-3 or TRBV12-4 and TRBJ1-2; 8 positions match TRBD1. CDR3 length: 13 amino acids. The V gene end was trimmed by 5 bases and the J gene end by 2 bases; junction bases not matched to a gene: 1. CDR3 nucleotides: TGTGCCAGCAGTCGGACAGGGAACTATGGCTACACCTTC. Translated: CASSRTGNYGYTF.

The chain recombines TRBV6-5 with TRBJ2-5, with D uncertain. The CDR3 has 11 residues. The germline V and J ends were trimmed by 7 bases and 6 bases, with 9 bases remaining between them. Germline V gene sequence: CDR1 MNHEY, CDR2 SVGAGI. The CDR3 region has the DNA TGTGCCAGCATAGGACGAAAGACCCAGTACTTC. Its translation: CASIGRKTQYF.

This sequence joins TRBV6-5 and TRBJ2-2; D unresolved. The V gene lost 6 bases and the J gene lost 3 bases, with 5 bases spanning the gap. The CDR3 has 12 residues. The V gene's germline CDR1 is MNHEY and CDR2 SVGAGI. The CDR3 is CASSPHTGELFF. DNA of the CDR3: TGTGCCAGCAGCCCCCACACCGGGGAGCTGTTTTTT.

The V and J genes are TRBV27 and TRBJ1-1, with D hard to call. V was clipped by 7 bases and J by 3 bases, with 12 bases between them. The V gene's germline CDR1 is MNHEY and CDR2 SMNVEV (reference sequence). This CDR3 contains 13 residues. CDR3 sequence reads: CASNTGRDTEAFF. The CDR3, as DNA: TGTGCCAGCAATACGGGGAGGGACACTGAAGCTTTCTTT.

This chain uses TRBV28 with TRBJ1-2; no firm D call. Germline V gives CDR1 MDHEN, CDR2 SYDVKM. The CDR3 has 11 residues. Trimming pared 11 bases from V and 6 bases from J, leaving 13 bases between. CDR3 nucleotides: TGTGCCGCAGCACTTCGACATGGCTACACCTTC. Protein product: CAAALRHGYTF.

The chain is built from TRBV7-9 and TRBJ2-1; D is unclear. V shed 7 bases and J shed 6 bases, with 13 bases lying between them. Germline V gene sequence: CDR1 SEHNR, CDR2 FQNEAQ (reference sequence). The CDR3 spans 13 residues. The DNA for the CDR3 is TGTGCCAGCATCTTTACATCGGGCAATGAGCAGTTCTTC. This gives the protein CASIFTSGNEQFF.

This sequence joins TRBV12-3 or TRBV12-4 and TRBJ1-1, with D unclear. V was cut by 4 bases and J by 6 bases, with 9 bases left in between. The CDR3 sequence is 12 residues long. DNA for the CDR3: TGTGCCAGCAGTTGGCAGGAGGCTGAAGCTTTCTTT. This encodes CASSWQEAEAFF.

The CDR3 bases are TGTGCCAGCAGTGTGGGGCCCAAGGTTCGAGAGACCCAGTACTTC. It specifies CASSVGPKVRETQYF. The chain recombines TRBV2 with TRBJ2-5; perhaps TRBD1 as D (5 bases). Germline assignment: CDR1 SNHLY and CDR2 FYNNEI. This CDR3 contains 15 residues. Trimming removed 4 bases at V and 4 bases at J, with 16 bases between.

The V call is TRBV7-2, the J call TRBJ1-2; 9 bases align to TRBD1. Germline CDR1 is SGHTA and CDR2 is FQGNSA. Trimming took 4 bases from V and 6 from J; bases not matched to a gene: 9. This CDR3 is 15 amino acids long. CDR3 DNA sequence: TGTGCCAGCAGCTATACACAGGGGGCCCCGGATGGCTACACCTTC. Its protein product is CASSYTQGAPDGYTF.

The CDR3 here is CASSEPSSGYRSYNEQFF. The CDR3 DNA sequence: TGCGCCAGCAGTGAGCCGTCCTCAGGGTATCGCTCCTACAATGAGCAGTTCTTC. V usage is TRBV10-1 and J usage is TRBJ2-1; TRBD1 might be the D (5 bases). The V end was cut by 2 bases, the J end by 0 bases, with 17 bases between. CDR3 length equals 18 residues. Germline-derived CDR1 and CDR2 are WNHNN and SYGVQD (reference sequence).

This sequence joins TRBV7-3 and TRBJ1-3, with 7 bases aligning to TRBD1. Trimming at V came to 0 bases and at J to 2 bases, leaving 10 bases not matched to a gene. The CDR3 is 18 residues long. Germline V gene sequence: CDR1 SGHTA, CDR2 FQGTGA. The chain's CDR3 is CASSLTKTGARAGNTIYF. DNA of the CDR3: TGTGCCAGCAGCTTAACCAAAACAGGGGCCAGAGCTGGAAACACCATATATTTT.

This sequence joins TRBV29-1 and TRBJ2-7; 10 bases agree with TRBD2. Trimming at V came to 1 base and at J to 2 bases, leaving 11 bases not matched to a gene. This CDR3 contains 17 residues. Per germline, CDR1 SQVTM and CDR2 ANQGSEA. The CDR3, as DNA: TGCAGCGTTGAAGCCTCTCCGATAGCGGGAGGCACCTACGAGCAGTACTTC. Protein sequence: CSVEASPIAGGTYEQYF.

The gene calls are TRBV9 and TRBJ1-6; possibly TRBD1 for D (6 bases). Between the trimmed V and J ends, which lost 3 bases and 7 bases, there was a span of 14 bases. The germline CDR1 and CDR2 sequences are SGDLS and YYNGEE. This CDR3 has 15 amino acids. DNA for the CDR3: TGTGCCAGCAGCGGAATGGGACAATGGAATTCACCCCTCCACTTT. Its translation is CASSGMGQWNSPLHF.

J is TRBJ2-7 and V is TRBV28; D not resolved. Trimming took off 2 bases at V and 6 bases at J, with 8 bases between the two ends. In germline, CDR1 is MDHEN, CDR2 SYDVKM. The CDR3 length is 12 residues. CDR3 DNA sequence: TGTGCCAGCAGTTTACTAGGCTTCGAGCAGTACTTC. Its protein is CASSLLGFEQYF.